This T cell receptor beta chain came from a study of cytomegalovirus exposure and HLA in healthy donors. General study results and limits: A later analysis by the authors found several of the most significant clusters apparently linked to common viral pathogens. Whilst most TCR sequences proved rare, a subset of public TCRs occurred across many donors. Within a later analysis, the majority of CMV-associated TCR beta chains appeared HLA-restricted.

Each donor was healthy, and each was a bone marrow donor. The primer mix had 60 Vbeta and 13 Jbeta primers. The data were produced by immunoSEQ multiplex PCR, yet TCRdb's version contains in-frame clones alone and is incomplete. The sample yields 100,000 or so clones, 69% seen once. Concerning this clone: Its matching antigen is unknown.

CDR3 size: 15 residues. Per the germline V gene, CDR1 is SNHLY and CDR2 is FYNNEI. Trimming left V 6 bases short and J 7 bases short, with 19 bases between. The TCR was taken from a man between 25 and 39 years old in good health and CMV-seronegative. Material: PBMCs. This chain uses TRBV2 with TRBJ2-1; D is perhaps TRBD1 (5 bases). Here the CDR3 DNA reads TGTGCCAGCAGGGGCCAGGGTATACCCGTGAATGAGCAGTTCTTC. Translation gives CASRGQGIPVNEQFF. The full variable domain, in which reference TRBV2 and TRBJ2-1 provide the parts outside the CDR3, is EPEVTQTPSHQVTQMGQEVILRCVPISNHLYFYWYRQILGQKVEFLVSFYNNEISEKSEIFDDQFSVERPDGSNFTLKIRSTKLEDSAMYFCASRGQGIPVNEQFFGPGTRLTVL.